This is a list of T cell receptor beta chains from one sample in a study of blood T cells in healthy people across ages. Via MiXCR, TCRdb re-called the 5' RACE reads, giving one row per CDR3 protein. In the table there are more than 1.4 million distinct CDR3 sequences, approximately 40% of which are singletons. Sequencing input: blood. The receptors originated from a woman aged 18-30 years in good health. Each CDR3 is given with its conserved first and last residue. A D gene is named only where the DNA matches it firmly. Rows give clone size only sometimes, using once, few, many, or a class for an expanded clone.

CDR3nt,CDR3aa,j_gene,abundance,v_gene,d_gene
TGCAGTGCCCTAACTAGCGGGGGGCCCAATGAGCAGTTCTTC,CSALTSGGPNEQFF,TRBJ2-1,once,TRBV20-1,TRBD2
TGTGCCACAGGGGGTGGACAGGGGGCAGGACAGCCCCAGCATTTT,CATGGGQGAGQPQHF,TRBJ1-5,.,TRBV10-3,TRBD1
TGTGCCAGCAGTGGACACCTAGCACCCGGTGGGGATGAGCAGTTCTTC,CASSGHLAPGGDEQFF,TRBJ2-1,.,TRBV6-1,.
TGTGCCAGCAGCTCGGGGGACACCCGGATTTCCTACGAGCAGTACTTC,CASSSGDTRISYEQYF,TRBJ2-7,.,TRBV7-8,.
TGTGCCAGCACATGGCTAGCGGGATTCCATGAGCAGTTCTTC,CASTWLAGFHEQFF,TRBJ2-1,few,TRBV2,TRBD2
TGCAGTGCTAGAGATACGGCGGGGTACAATGAGCAGTACTTC,CSARDTAGYNEQYF,TRBJ2-7,once,TRBV20-1,.
TGCGCCAGCAGCACAGCGGGAGGGCCACTAAATGAGCAGTTCTTC,CASSTAGGPLNEQFF,TRBJ2-1,.,TRBV5-1,TRBD2
TGCGCCAGCACCAGGGGCTCCTACAATGAGCAGTACTTC,CASTRGSYNEQYF,TRBJ2-7,.,TRBV5-1,.
TGTGCCAGCAGCTTAGCGTTGGGGCAGGCCTACGAGCAGTACTTC,CASSLALGQAYEQYF,TRBJ2-7,.,TRBV7-9,.
TGCAGTGCTTGGTGGGGACAGAGCTCCTACGAGCAGTACTTC,CSAWWGQSSYEQYF,TRBJ2-7,few,TRBV20-1,TRBD1
TGTGCCAGCACCCGACAGGGGTGGACCCAGTACTTC,CASTRQGWTQYF,TRBJ2-5,.,TRBV28,TRBD1
TGCGCCAGCAGCCAATTAACGACGGTAGCCAAAAACATTCAGTACTTC,CASSQLTTVAKNIQYF,TRBJ2-4,.,TRBV4-1,.
TGTGCCAGCTCACCAACGCCGGGACTCCCATCCTACAATGAGCAGTTATTC,CASSPTPGLPSYNEQLF,TRBJ2-1,.,TRBV18,.
TGTGCCAGCAGCAAAGTTGGCAGGGTCACAGATACGCAGTATTTT,CASSKVGRVTDTQYF,TRBJ2-3,few,TRBV21-1,.
TGTGCCAGCAGCCTACAGCACACCGGGGAGCTGTTTTTT,CASSLQHTGELFF,TRBJ2-2,.,TRBV7-9,.
TGTGCCAGCAGCTTATGGGGAAACAGGGACGATGGCTACACCTTC,CASSLWGNRDDGYTF,TRBJ1-2,.,TRBV7-2,.
TGCGCCAGTTTCGACAGGGACTCCTACAATGAGCAGTTCTTC,CASFDRDSYNEQFF,TRBJ2-1,few,TRBV5-1,TRBD1
TGCAGTGCTCCCCCGCGGAGGGGGGGGGTCGAAGAGACCCAGTACTTC,CSAPPRRGGVEETQYF,TRBJ2-5,.,TRBV20-1,.
TGTGCCAGCAGCGTGGCTGTGAGCGGGAGTCTCCCCGGGGAGCTGTTTTTT,CASSVAVSGSLPGELFF,TRBJ2-2,few,TRBV9,TRBD2
TGCAGTGCTAGAGATGAACGGACAGGGAGTGGCTACACCTTC,CSARDERTGSGYTF,TRBJ1-2,.,TRBV20-1,TRBD1
TGCGCCAGCAGGACACTAGCGGGAGTGTCCTACAATGAGCAGTACTTC,CASRTLAGVSYNEQYF,TRBJ2-5,.,TRBV5-1,TRBD2
TGTGCCAGCAGTGATAGGGCAGGGGCAAGTAATGGCTACACCTTC,CASSDRAGASNGYTF,TRBJ1-2,.,TRBV2,.
TGTGCCTGGAGTGCGACAGGGATTAACTATGGCTACACCTTC,CAWSATGINYGYTF,TRBJ1-2,.,TRBV30,TRBD1
TGTGCCAGCAGTTACTCGAGGTCAAGGGGTGGGGGCATTCAGTACTTC,CASSYSRSRGGGIQYF,TRBJ2-4,.,TRBV6-6,.
TGTGCCAGCAGTCAAAGATACGGGGGGAGTGAGCAGTACTTC,CASSQRYGGSEQYF,TRBJ2-7,once,TRBV6-6,TRBD2
TGTGCCAGCAGCCATAGCGGGAGTGGGTACAATGAGCAGTTCTTC,CASSHSGSGYNEQFF,TRBJ2-1,.,TRBV3-1,TRBD2
TGCAGTGCTAGGGGGAGCCTCCAAGAGACCCAGTACTTC,CSARGSLQETQYF,TRBJ2-5,.,TRBV20-1,.
TGTGCCAGCAGCCCACTACTGGCAGGGTTAAATGAGCAGTACTTC,CASSPLLAGLNEQYF,TRBJ2-5,.,TRBV7-9,.
TGTGCCAGCAGGTATACAGGGTTCACTGAAGCTTTCTTT,CASRYTGFTEAFF,TRBJ1-1,.,TRBV6-5,.
TGTGCCAGCAGCTTTGCGGGAGGGCCTTCAGATACGCAGTATTTT,CASSFAGGPSDTQYF,TRBJ2-3,.,TRBV11-2,TRBD2
TGTGCTAGTGGTTTCATGATTCAGGGGCCGGACCAGTACACTACTGGGGCCAACGTCCTGACTTTC,CASGFMIQGPDQYTTGANVLTF,TRBJ2-6,.,TRBV12-5,.
TGTGCCACCAGAGGGGACAGGGCAACTAATGAAAAACTGTTTTTT,CATRGDRATNEKLFF,TRBJ1-4,.,TRBV15,TRBD1
TGTGCCAGCAGCTTTGACGGACTAGCGGGAGTGCCCTCCTACAATGAGCAGTTCTTC,CASSFDGLAGVPSYNEQFF,TRBJ2-1,once,TRBV7-2,TRBD2
TGTGCTAGCAGTTCCGGACAGGGGGGGTACAATGAGCAGTTCTTC,CASSSGQGGYNEQFF,TRBJ2-1,many,TRBV7-2,TRBD1
TGTGCCAGCAGCCCCGGGCAGGGATGGTCCTACGAGCAGTACTTC,CASSPGQGWSYEQYF,TRBJ2-7,few,TRBV12-3/TRBV12-4,.
TGTGCCACCAAGGAGGGGCTGACAGATACGCAGTATTTT,CATKEGLTDTQYF,TRBJ2-3,few,TRBV6-5,.
TGTGCCAGCAGTTTAAGGGTCCCACAGACAGATACGCAGTATTTT,CASSLRVPQTDTQYF,TRBJ2-3,few,TRBV28,.
TGCGCCAGCAGCCCCAGGAAGACCTCTGGGGCCAACGTCCTGACTTTC,CASSPRKTSGANVLTF,TRBJ2-6,once,TRBV5-1,.
TGTGCCAGCAGCCAAGATCCAGGGGGAACCTACGAGCAGTACTTC,CASSQDPGGTYEQYF,TRBJ2-7,many,TRBV4-1,TRBD1
TGTGCCAGCAGTCCCGAACGGGATCAGCCCCAGCATTTT,CASSPERDQPQHF,TRBJ1-5,few,TRBV9,.
TGTGCCAGCAGCGACGGACCGATCTCTGGAAACACCATATATTTT,CASSDGPISGNTIYF,TRBJ1-3,.,TRBV11-3,.
TGTGCCAGCAGTTTCGGGGGGGGCACTGAAGCTTTCTTT,CASSFGGGTEAFF,TRBJ1-1,many,TRBV12-3/TRBV12-4,.
TGTGCCAGCAGTGAAGGGGCTAGCGGGAGGAGCACAGATACGCAGTATTTT,CASSEGASGRSTDTQYF,TRBJ2-3,.,TRBV6-1,TRBD2
TGTGCCAGCAGCCCATATATCGGGGGGGGAGCGATGAACACTGAAGCTTTCTTT,CASSPYIGGGAMNTEAFF,TRBJ1-1,few,TRBV7-2,.
TGCAGCGTTGGGTCCAGGGGGCTAACCTACGAGCAGTACTTC,CSVGSRGLTYEQYF,TRBJ2-7,.,TRBV29-1,TRBD1
TGTGCCAGCAGCCCCGAAAGAGGTCTCGGGGGCTACACCTTC,CASSPERGLGGYTF,TRBJ1-2,few,TRBV27,.
TGTGCCAGCAGCAAACAGGGCGGAAGTGTGTTCTTC,CASSKQGGSVFF,TRBJ2-1,.,TRBV9,.
TGTGCCAGCAGTTTTGGGACACTAAGCTCCTACGAGCAGTACTTC,CASSFGTLSSYEQYF,TRBJ2-7,.,TRBV12-3/TRBV12-4,.
TGCAGTGCTAGAGACCCCGGGAGGGGGCTTGGTTCACCCCTCCACTTT,CSARDPGRGLGSPLHF,TRBJ1-6,.,TRBV20-1,TRBD1
TGCAGCGTGATGACAGCTAGCACAGATACGCAGTATTTT,CSVMTASTDTQYF,TRBJ2-3,.,TRBV29-1,.
TGCGCCAGCAGCTCGATTTCTGACAGGGCCTACAATGAGCAGTTCTTC,CASSSISDRAYNEQFF,TRBJ2-1,few,TRBV5-1,TRBD1
TGCAGTGCTAACGGACCATTATGGATGACAGATACGCAGTATTTT,CSANGPLWMTDTQYF,TRBJ2-3,.,TRBV20-1,.
TGTGCCAGCAGTGGCAAGGCTGGGATTACGGATACGCAGTATTTT,CASSGKAGITDTQYF,TRBJ2-3,few,TRBV12-3/TRBV12-4,.
TGTGCCAGCCGTAACGGGGAGACCCAGTTCTTC,CASRNGETQFF,TRBJ2-1,once,TRBV6-2/TRBV6-3,.
TGTGCCAGCAGGACCCGACGGGGGGAAAAACTGTTTTTT,CASRTRRGEKLFF,TRBJ1-4,.,TRBV6-5,.
TGCGCCAGCAGTTCTTTAGCGGGCACCGGGGAGCTGTTTTTT,CASSSLAGTGELFF,TRBJ2-2,few,TRBV10-2,TRBD2
TGTGCCAGCAGGTCCATGGGGTGGAGCACCGGGGAGCTGTTTTTT,CASRSMGWSTGELFF,TRBJ2-2,few,TRBV12-3/TRBV12-4,.
TGTGCCAGCAGCGCTAGAGGGGCTGGGGAGCAGTACTTC,CASSARGAGEQYF,TRBJ2-4,.,TRBV6-1,.